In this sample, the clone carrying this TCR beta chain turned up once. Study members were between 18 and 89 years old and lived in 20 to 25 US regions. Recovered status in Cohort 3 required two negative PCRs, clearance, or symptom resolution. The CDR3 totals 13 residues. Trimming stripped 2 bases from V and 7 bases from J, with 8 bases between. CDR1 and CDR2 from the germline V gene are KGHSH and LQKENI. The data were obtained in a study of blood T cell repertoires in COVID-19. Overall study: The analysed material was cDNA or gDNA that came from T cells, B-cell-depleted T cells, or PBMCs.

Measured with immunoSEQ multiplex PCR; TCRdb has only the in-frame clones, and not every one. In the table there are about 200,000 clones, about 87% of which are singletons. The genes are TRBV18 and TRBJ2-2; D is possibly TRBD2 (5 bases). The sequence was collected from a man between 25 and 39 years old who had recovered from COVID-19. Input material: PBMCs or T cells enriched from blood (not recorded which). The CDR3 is CASSPIGDGELFF. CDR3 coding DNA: TGTGCCAGCTCACCAATCGGGGACGGGGAGCTGTTTTTT.